Listed below are T cell receptor beta chains from one sample, sequenced in a study of T-cell memory formation after mild COVID-19. One entry per CDR3 protein results from TCRdb running MiXCR on the 5' RACE reads. The sample includes about 560,000 distinct CDR3 sequences, around 15% of them seen just once. The specimen sequenced was PBMCs or a T cell subset sorted from them (not recorded which). These receptors were obtained from an adult woman who had mild COVID-19 (a few samples of this study predate the infection). Cell type and time point are not known. The CDR3 runs from the conserved cysteine through the conserved F or W. The D gene is left open where the match is weak. Only part of the rows carry a size: once, few, many, or a class if the clone is expanded.

V gene,D gene,clone size,J gene,CDR3 protein,CDR3 DNA
TRBV6-1,TRBD1,-,TRBJ1-2,CASSGGTGGYGYTF,TGTGCCAGCAGTGGAGGGACAGGCGGCTATGGCTACACCTTC
TRBV5-1,TRBD1,-,TRBJ1-6,CASSRQGGNSPLHF,TGCGCCAGCAGCCGCCAGGGGGGGAATTCACCCCTCCACTTT
TRBV7-2,-,-,TRBJ2-2,CASGGGNKGGELFF,TGTGCCAGCGGAGGGGGCAATAAAGGCGGGGAGCTGTTTTTT
TRBV11-2,TRBD2,few,TRBJ2-2,CASSPLAGGATGELFF,TGTGCCAGCAGCCCACTAGCGGGTGGGGCCACCGGGGAGCTGTTTTTT
TRBV7-9,-,-,TRBJ2-7,CASSSLGVYEQYF,TGTGCCAGCAGCTCCCTCGGAGTCTACGAGCAGTACTTC
TRBV4-1,TRBD1,few,TRBJ2-1,CASSQDRETEQFF,TGCGCCAGCAGCCAGGACAGGGAAACTGAGCAGTTCTTC
TRBV29-1,TRBD1,many,TRBJ2-2,CSVDRTGSTGELFF,TGCAGCGTTGACCGGACAGGGTCCACCGGGGAGCTGTTTTTT
TRBV24-1,-,many,TRBJ2-7,CATSDFNEQYF,TGTGCCACCAGTGATTTCAACGAGCAGTACTTC
TRBV5-1,-,many,TRBJ2-5,CASSFRPPPETQYF,TGCGCCAGCAGCTTCCGACCGCCTCCAGAGACCCAGTACTTC
TRBV20-1,-,many,TRBJ2-5,CSATRGGQETQYF,TGCAGTGCTACGAGGGGGGGTCAAGAGACCCAGTACTTC